This TCR beta chain is from a study of T cells in localized non-small cell lung cancer. Whole-study results and caveats: Sequencing covered just one tumor region, so heterogeneity cannot be ruled out. Among the top 100 tumor clones, a median approximately 62 appeared in adjacent lung.

CDR1 LNHDA and CDR2 SQIVND come from the germline V gene (reference sequence). The CDR3 is 18 amino acids. Trimming at V came to 5 bases and at J to 2 bases, leaving 15 bases not matched to a gene. As for this clone: Its target is not known.

Measured with immunoSEQ multiplex PCR; TCRdb has only the in-frame clones, and not every one. The data show around 25,000 clones, more than 85% seen once. Specimen: peripheral blood, collected before any cancer treatment. This receptor was taken from a woman aged 40 to 75 with stage I lung adenocarcinoma. J is TRBJ2-1 and V is TRBV19; TRBD1 aligns across 7 bases. The CDR3 spells CASSRDSPGGGAYNEQFF. DNA of the CDR3: TGTGCCAGTAGTCGGGACAGTCCTGGAGGAGGTGCCTACAATGAGCAGTTCTTC.